The clone carrying this T cell receptor (beta chain) was detected ten times or more. The sample comes from a study of T cells after yellow fever vaccination. Each CDR3 protein is one row after TCRdb ran MiXCR on the 5' RACE reads. The sample lists just over 25,000 distinct CDR3 sequences; 5.5% were seen once. The CDR3 extends over 11 amino acids. The germline V gene has CDR1 MNHEY and CDR2 SVGAGI. V gave up 6 bases and J gave up 4 bases, with 4 bases separating them. The chain joins TRBV6-5 to TRBJ2-1; unclear D gene. The sequence was collected from a man aged 25 to 45 who received the YFV17D yellow fever vaccine. This sample comprised PBMCs, either bulk or a sorted T-cell subset (CD4+, CD8+, memory, or dextramer-sorted; not recorded which), obtained 15 days after the yellow fever booster vaccination. CDR3 DNA: TGTGCCAGCAGCCAATACAATGAGCAGTTCTTC. Residues: CASSQYNEQFF.